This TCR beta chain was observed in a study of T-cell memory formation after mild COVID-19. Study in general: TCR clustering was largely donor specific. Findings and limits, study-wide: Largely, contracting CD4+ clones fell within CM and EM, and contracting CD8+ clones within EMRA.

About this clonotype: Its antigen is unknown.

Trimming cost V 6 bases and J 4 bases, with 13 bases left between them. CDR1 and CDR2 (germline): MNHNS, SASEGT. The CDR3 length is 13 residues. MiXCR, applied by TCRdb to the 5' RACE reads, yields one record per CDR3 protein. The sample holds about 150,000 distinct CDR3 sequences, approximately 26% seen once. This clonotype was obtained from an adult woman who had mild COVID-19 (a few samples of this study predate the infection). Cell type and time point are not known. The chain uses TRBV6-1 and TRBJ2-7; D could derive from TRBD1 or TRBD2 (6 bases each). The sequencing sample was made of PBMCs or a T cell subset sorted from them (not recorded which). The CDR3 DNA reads TGTGCCAGCAGCGCGGGACAACTTTACGAGCAGTACTTC. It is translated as CASSAGQLYEQYF.